The rows below give T cell receptor beta chains drawn from one sample of a study of OX40 agonist ivuxolimab in advanced cancers. Some clones are missing from TCRdb's copy, which holds only in-frame ones; the method was immunoSEQ multiplex PCR. The sample includes some 86,000 clones, roughly 84% of them seen just once. The material was CD4+ or CD8+ T cells sorted from blood, obtained in a trial of the OX40 agonist ivuxolimab. The receptors shown here come from an adult with an advanced solid tumor such as melanoma, head and neck, liver or kidney cancer. Each CDR3 is given with its conserved first and last residue. A D gene is named only where the DNA matches it firmly. Only some rows state a clone size, as once, few, many or a class for expanded clones.

NA	NA	TRBV7-8	TRBJ1-4	CASSFGTNGEKLFF	TGTGCCAGCAGCTTTGGGACCAACGGAGAAAAACTGTTTTTT
once	NA	TRBV5-8	TRBJ2-1	CASSLFGGQVYNEQFF	TGTGCCAGCAGCTTATTTGGGGGGCAAGTTTACAATGAGCAGTTCTTC
NA	NA	TRBV28	TRBJ1-2	CATYSGPLVGYTF	TGTGCCACTTATTCGGGTCCCCTCGTCGGCTACACCTTC
NA	NA	TRBV10-3	TRBJ2-7	CAISTSYEQYF	TGTGCCATCTCGACCTCCTACGAGCAGTACTTC
once	NA	TRBV7-8	TRBJ1-2	CASRGPFFGGLNYGYTF	TGTGCCAGCAGAGGTCCCTTCTTTGGGGGCCTAAACTATGGCTACACCTTC
NA	TRBD2	TRBV6-1	TRBJ2-5	CASSSLAGGQETQYF	TGTGCCAGCAGTTCCCTAGCGGGAGGGCAAGAGACCCAGTACTTC
NA	TRBD1	TRBV7-8	TRBJ1-5	CASSLTRDRSNQPQHF	TGTGCCAGCAGCTTAACAAGGGACAGGTCCAATCAGCCCCAGCATTTT
NA	NA	TRBV7-2	TRBJ2-1	CASSARDNEQFF	TGTGCCAGCAGCGCCCGGGATAATGAGCAGTTCTTC
NA	TRBD2	TRBV27	TRBJ2-3	CASSLSIRGEDTQYF	TGTGCCAGCAGTTTATCGATTCGGGGGGAGGATACGCAGTATTTT
NA	NA	TRBV7-9	TRBJ2-1	CASSLQGYEQFF	TGTGCCAGCAGCTTGCAGGGGTATGAGCAGTTCTTC
NA	NA	TRBV25-1	TRBJ2-7	CASSESGLFRHYEQYF	TGTGCCAGCAGTGAAAGTGGACTATTCCGCCACTACGAGCAGTACTTC
NA	NA	TRBV18	TRBJ2-2	CASSQLEGGELFF	TGTGCCAGCTCACAACTAGAAGGCGGGGAGCTGTTTTTT
NA	NA	TRBV12-5	TRBJ1-2	CASGPQGYGYTF	TGTGCTAGTGGACCCCAGGGTTATGGCTACACCTTC
NA	TRBD1	TRBV5-5	TRBJ1-4	CASSLGSGQWGEKLFF	TGTGCCAGCAGCTTGGGTTCGGGACAGTGGGGTGAAAAACTGTTTTTT
NA	TRBD1	TRBV11-2	TRBJ1-2	CASSLRGHDYGYTF	TGTGCCAGCAGCTTAAGGGGGCACGACTATGGCTACACCTTC
few	NA	TRBV4-1	TRBJ1-2	CASSQVRVSGDYGYTF	TGCGCCAGCAGCCAAGTGAGGGTTTCAGGGGACTATGGCTACACCTTC
NA	NA	TRBV6-5	TRBJ2-3	CASSYSSALDTDTQYF	TGTGCCAGCAGTTACTCTTCGGCCCTAGATACAGATACGCAGTATTTT